A selection of T cell receptor beta chains follows, all from one sample in a study of cytomegalovirus exposure and HLA in healthy donors. Measured with immunoSEQ multiplex PCR; TCRdb has only the in-frame clones, and not every one. Of 100,000 to 120,000 clones detected, 65% to 85% appear once; the ten largest clones hold about 6%. Sequenced: PBMCs. These receptors were collected from a male donor in good health and CMV-seronegative. Each CDR3 is given with its conserved first and last residue. The order of the fields is CDR3 protein, CDR3 DNA, clone size, V gene, J gene, D gene, CDR3 length. D genes are given only for firm matches. Expanded clones get a size class; other rows say once, few or many, or leave the size out.

CDR3: CASSTLTSGEQYF; DNA: TGTGCCAGTAGTACGCTAACTTCCGGCGAGCAGTACTTC; size: .; V: TRBV19; J: TRBJ2-7; D: .; length: 13
CDR3: CASSFSGLARWQYF; DNA: TGTGCCAGCAGTTTCTCGGGACTAGCCCGATGGCAGTACTTC; size: .; V: TRBV27; J: TRBJ2-7; D: TRBD2; length: 14
CDR3: CASSRGDFNTEAFF; DNA: TGTGCCAGCAGTCGGGGAGACTTCAACACTGAAGCTTTCTTT; size: .; V: TRBV27; J: TRBJ1-1; D: .; length: 14
CDR3: CASSYSAEGYGYTF; DNA: TGTGCCAGCAGTTACTCGGCGGAGGGTTATGGCTACACCTTC; size: few; V: TRBV6-5; J: TRBJ1-2; D: .; length: 14
CDR3: CASSQETRQTDTQYF; DNA: TGCGCCAGCAGCCAAGAAACCCGCCAGACAGATACGCAGTATTTT; size: once; V: TRBV4-1; J: TRBJ2-3; D: .; length: 15
CDR3: CASSPRTSGVNTDTQYF; DNA: TGTGCCAGTAGTCCGAGGACTAGCGGGGTGAACACAGATACGCAGTATTTT; size: .; V: TRBV19; J: TRBJ2-3; D: TRBD2; length: 17
CDR3: CASSLEGSRGQETQYF; DNA: TGTGCCAGCAGCTTAGAGGGCAGCCGGGGGCAAGAGACCCAGTACTTC; size: .; V: TRBV11-3; J: TRBJ2-5; D: .; length: 16
CDR3: CASSVEGLASNEQFF; DNA: TGTGCCAGCAGCGTAGAAGGACTAGCGAGCAATGAGCAGTTCTTC; size: .; V: TRBV9; J: TRBJ2-1; D: TRBD2; length: 15
CDR3: CASSFRGGVEKLFF; DNA: TGTGCCAGCAGCTTTAGGGGAGGGGTCGAAAAACTGTTTTTT; size: .; V: TRBV28; J: TRBJ1-4; D: .; length: 14
CDR3: CASSLVFLVALIYGYTF; DNA: TGTGCCAGCAGCTTAGTCTTCCTCGTAGCCCTAATCTATGGCTACACCTTC; size: .; V: TRBV11-3; J: TRBJ1-2; D: .; length: 17
CDR3: CASSVGTARSSYEQYF; DNA: TGTGCCAGCAGTGTTGGGACAGCTAGGAGCTCCTACGAGCAGTACTTC; size: .; V: TRBV28; J: TRBJ2-7; D: TRBD1; length: 16
CDR3: CASSESRTILFF; DNA: TGTGCCAGCAGTGAAAGCCGGACAATTCTGTTTTTT; size: .; V: TRBV2; J: TRBJ1-4; D: .; length: 12
CDR3: CAWSGVPGYGYTF; DNA: TGTGCCTGGAGTGGGGTTCCGGGTTATGGCTACACCTTC; size: .; V: TRBV30; J: TRBJ1-2; D: .; length: 13